What follows describes a single T cell receptor beta chain. CDR3 length: 16 residues. Germline CDR1 is SGDLS and CDR2 is YYNGEE. With 0 bases clipped from V and 1 base from J, the junction kept 5 bases outside the gene matches. This entry comes from a study of blood T cell repertoires in COVID-19. On the study more broadly: From the United States, Italy and Spain came samples of acute and convalescent COVID-19. PBMCs, B-cell-depleted T cells, or T cells were the source of the cDNA or gDNA that made up the material.

In the source study's methods: By means of reference gene primer amplification, nucleated cell counts were estimated. Profiled with immunoSEQ multiplex PCR; TCRdb holds only in-frame clones, not every one. D and trimming come from the DNA, and the V and J calls and clone size come from that table. The data hold approximately 78,000 clones, with less than 85% observed a single time. The clonotype was recovered from an elderly woman with acute or convalescent COVID-19. The chain joins TRBV9 to TRBJ1-2; 8 bases align to TRBD1. Sequencing used peripheral blood. CDR3 nucleotide sequence: TGTGCCAGCAGCGTAGGGGGGACAGGCCTTAACTATGGCTACACCTTC. Its translation: CASSVGGTGLNYGYTF.